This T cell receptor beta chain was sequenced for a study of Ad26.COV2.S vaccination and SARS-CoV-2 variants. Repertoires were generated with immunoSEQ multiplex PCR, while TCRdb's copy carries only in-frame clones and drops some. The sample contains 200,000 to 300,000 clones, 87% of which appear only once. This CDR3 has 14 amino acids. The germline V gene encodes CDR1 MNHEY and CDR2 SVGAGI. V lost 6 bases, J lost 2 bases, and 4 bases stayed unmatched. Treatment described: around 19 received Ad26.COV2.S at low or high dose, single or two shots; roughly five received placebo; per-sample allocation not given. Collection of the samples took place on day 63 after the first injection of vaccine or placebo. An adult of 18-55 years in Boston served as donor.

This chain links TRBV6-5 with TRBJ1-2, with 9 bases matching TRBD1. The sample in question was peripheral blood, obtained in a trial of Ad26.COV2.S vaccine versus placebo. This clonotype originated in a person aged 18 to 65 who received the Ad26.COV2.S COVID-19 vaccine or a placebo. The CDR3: CASRQQGANYGYTF. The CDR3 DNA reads TGTGCCAGCAGACAACAGGGGGCGAACTATGGCTACACCTTC.